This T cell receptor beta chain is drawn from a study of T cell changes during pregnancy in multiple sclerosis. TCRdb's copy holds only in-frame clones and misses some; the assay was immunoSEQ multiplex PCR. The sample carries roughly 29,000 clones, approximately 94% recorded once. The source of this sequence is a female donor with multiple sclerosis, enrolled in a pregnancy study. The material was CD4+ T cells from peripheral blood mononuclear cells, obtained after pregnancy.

CDR3 coding DNA: TGTGCCAGCGCGGGTGCCCAGCTGTACGAGCAGTACTTC. It translates to CASAGAQLYEQYF. The V call is TRBV2, the J call TRBJ2-7, with TRBD2 as a possible D gene (5 bases). Germline V CDR1 and CDR2: SNHLY, FYNNEI. The length of the CDR3 is 13 residues. The V and J ends lost 8 bases and 4 bases respectively, with 15 bases between them.